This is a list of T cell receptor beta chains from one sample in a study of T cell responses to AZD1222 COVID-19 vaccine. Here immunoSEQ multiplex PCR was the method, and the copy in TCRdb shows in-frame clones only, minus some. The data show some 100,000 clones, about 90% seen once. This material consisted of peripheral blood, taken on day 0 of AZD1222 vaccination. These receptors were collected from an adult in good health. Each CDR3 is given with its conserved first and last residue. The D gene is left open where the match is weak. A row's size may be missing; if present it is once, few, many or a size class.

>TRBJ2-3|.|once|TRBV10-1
CASSPPGATDTQYF
TGCGCCAGCAGCCCTCCCGGGGCCACAGATACGCAGTATTTT
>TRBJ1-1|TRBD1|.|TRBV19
CASMRAGGARNTEAFF
TGTGCCAGTATGCGGGCAGGGGGCGCGAGGAACACTGAAGCTTTCTTT
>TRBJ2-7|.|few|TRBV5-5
CASSLAGMGYEQYF
TGTGCCAGCAGCTTGGCGGGGATGGGGTACGAGCAGTACTTC
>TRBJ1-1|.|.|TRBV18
CASRSSPMNTEAFF
TGTGCCAGCCGCAGCAGCCCGATGAACACTGAAGCTTTCTTT
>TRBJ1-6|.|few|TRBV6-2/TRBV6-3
CASSPDSAGFGSPLHF
TGTGCCAGCAGCCCAGACAGTGCGGGGTTCGGTTCACCCCTCCACTTT
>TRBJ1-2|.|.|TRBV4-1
CASSPPRGDYGYTF
TGCGCCAGCAGCCCGCCACGGGGTGACTATGGCTACACCTTC
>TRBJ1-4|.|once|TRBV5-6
CASSLGRDGEKLFF
TGTGCCAGCAGCTTGGGGAGGGACGGTGAAAAACTGTTTTTT
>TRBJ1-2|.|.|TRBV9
CASSVRDGIYGYTF
TGTGCCAGCAGCGTGAGAGACGGAATCTATGGCTACACCTTC
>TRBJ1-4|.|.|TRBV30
CAWSPDGNEKLFF
TGTGCCTGGAGTCCGGACGGAAATGAAAAACTGTTTTTT
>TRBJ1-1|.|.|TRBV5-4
CASSWGGMDEAFF
TGTGCCAGCAGCTGGGGAGGGATGGATGAAGCTTTCTTT
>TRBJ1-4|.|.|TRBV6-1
CASSEVSPLPNEKLFF
TGTGCCAGCAGTGAAGTGTCCCCCTTGCCCAATGAAAAACTGTTTTTT
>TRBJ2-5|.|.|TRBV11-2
CASSPSGGPETQYF
TGTGCCAGCAGCCCATCCGGGGGTCCCGAGACCCAGTACTTC
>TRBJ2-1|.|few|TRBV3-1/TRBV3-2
CASSQGFYLPEQFF
TGTGCCAGCAGCCAGGGGTTCTATCTTCCCGAGCAGTTCTTC
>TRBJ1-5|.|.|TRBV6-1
CASSDQLHNQPQHF
TGTGCCAGCAGTGACCAGCTCCACAATCAGCCCCAGCATTTT
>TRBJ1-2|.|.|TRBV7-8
CASSLSLRTHGYTF
TGTGCCAGCAGCTTATCACTACGGACCCATGGCTACACCTTC
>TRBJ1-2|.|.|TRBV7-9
CASSLGGWEDYGYTF
TGTGCCAGCAGCTTAGGGGGCTGGGAAGACTATGGCTACACCTTC
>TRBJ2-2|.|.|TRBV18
CASSEQENTGELFF
TGTGCCAGCTCCGAACAGGAGAACACCGGGGAGCTGTTTTTT
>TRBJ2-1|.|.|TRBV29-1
CSASSRTYNEQFF
TGCAGCGCCTCAAGCAGGACCTACAATGAGCAGTTCTTC